The 26 T cell receptor beta chains in this list originate from one sample, sequenced in a study of T-cell memory formation after mild COVID-19. TCRdb called the 5' RACE reads again in MiXCR, with one record for every CDR3 protein. The repertoire has 250,000 to 300,000 distinct CDR3 sequences, under 20% of them found once; the top ten carry roughly 25%. Material for sequencing was PBMCs or a T cell subset sorted from them (not recorded which). The receptors shown here come from a man in his late teens or twenties who had mild COVID-19 (a few samples of this study predate the infection). Cell type and time point are not known.

This chain connects TRBV6-5 to TRBJ2-2; possibly TRBD2 for D (6 bases). The CDR3 is 16 amino acids. Germline V gene lookup returns CDR1 MNHEY and CDR2 SVGAGI. Trimming took 0 bases from V and 3 from J, leaving 11 bases between them. The CDR3 loop is CASSYSMGGYTGELFF. The CDR3 region has the DNA TGTGCCAGCAGTTACTCGATGGGAGGTTACACCGGGGAGCTGTTTTTT.

The chain joins TRBV7-9 to TRBJ1-6; 9 nucleotides match TRBD1. The CDR3 is made up of 15 amino acids. The germline V gene encodes CDR1 SEHNR and CDR2 FQNEAQ (reference sequence). V gave up 8 bases and J gave up 5 bases; unmatched junction bases: 7. CDR3 coding DNA: TGTGCCAGCGGCGGGGGGACAGGGAATAATTCACCCCTCCACTTT. Translation: CASGGGTGNNSPLHF.

This clonotype occurred a few times. This sequence joins TRBV29-1 and TRBJ2-5, with unresolved D. Trimming removed 4 bases from V and 4 bases from J, with 10 bases in between. The CDR3 sequence is 12 residues long. In germline, CDR1 is SQVTM, CDR2 ANQGSEA. The CDR3 DNA sequence: TGCAGCGTTGTTTCGGTTGGAGAGACCCAGTACTTC. It encodes CSVVSVGETQYF.

The sample holds one count of this clonotype. The chain joins TRBV7-9 to TRBJ1-1; D remains unclear. The V gene's germline CDR1 is SEHNR and CDR2 FQNEAQ (reference sequence). The CDR3 is made up of 12 amino acids. Trimming stripped 5 bases from V and 3 bases from J, with 7 bases between. CDR3: CASSPVYTEAFF. The CDR3 DNA reads as TGTGCCAGCAGCCCTGTATACACTGAAGCTTTCTTT.

This clonotype was seen many times. The chain has TRBV5-1 and TRBJ2-1; 7 nucleotides align to TRBD1. Germline CDR1 and CDR2: SGHRS and YFSETQ. This CDR3 is built from 13 residues. The ends lost 3 bases at V and 6 bases at J; junction bases unmatched: 3. CDR3 residues: CASSSWTGNEQFF. As DNA, the CDR3 is TGCGCCAGCAGCTCCTGGACAGGCAATGAGCAGTTCTTC.

CDR3 loop: CASSGGPYNEQFF. The DNA for the CDR3 is TGTGCCAGCAGCGGGGGACCCTACAATGAGCAGTTCTTC. V is TRBV7-9 and J is TRBJ2-1, with D perhaps assigned TRBD1 or TRBD2 (5 bases each). The CDR3 spans 13 residues. V dropped 5 bases and J dropped 2 bases, with 7 bases sitting between them. From germline, CDR1 is SEHNR and CDR2 FQNEAQ (reference sequence).

In its sample, this clonotype was seen a few times. The genes are TRBV4-1 and TRBJ2-1; D uncertain. CDR3 length: 17 residues. V was cut by 1 base and J by 0 bases, with 13 bases left in between. Germline-derived CDR1 and CDR2 are MGHRA and YSYEKL. CDR3 in amino acids: CASSQVPSFRSYNEQFF. The CDR3, as DNA: TGCGCCAGCAGCCAAGTACCCAGTTTCCGCTCCTACAATGAGCAGTTCTTC.

This clonotype was counted a few times. V usage is TRBV6-5 and J usage is TRBJ1-2, with 7 positions matching TRBD1. The CDR3 length is 14 residues. The germline CDR1 and CDR2 sequences are MNHEY and SVGAGI. V was clipped by 7 bases and J by 4 bases; unmatched bases: 9. The CDR3 DNA is TGTGCCAGCACTCCGGGACAGACGAGCTATGGCTACACCTTC. Its translation is CASTPGQTSYGYTF.

There are a few counts of this clonotype. The rearrangement joins TRBV6-5 to TRBJ2-1, with 13 bases identical to TRBD2. The CDR3 has 15 amino acids. With V trimmed by 2 bases and J by 9 bases, 4 bases remained unmatched. CDR1 is MNHEY, CDR2 SVGAGI, per germline. This chain's CDR3 is CASSYGLAGVAEQFF. The DNA for the CDR3 is TGTGCCAGCAGTTACGGACTAGCGGGGGTTGCTGAGCAGTTCTTC.

V gene TRBV7-8 combines with J gene TRBJ2-7, with 11 bases lining up with TRBD2. Unmatched junction bases numbered 4, after V lost 6 bases and J lost 0 bases. Germline V gene sequence: CDR1 SGHVS, CDR2 FQNEAQ. The length of the CDR3 is 15 residues. The CDR3 loop is CASRRTSGFSYEQYF. The CDR3 DNA is TGTGCCAGCAGACGGACTAGCGGGTTCTCCTACGAGCAGTACTTC.

The V gene is TRBV5-6, the J gene TRBJ1-6; TRBD1 aligns across 7 bases. Trimming took 2 bases from V and 0 from J; bases not matched to a gene: 8. Germline V lookup: CDR1 SGHDT, CDR2 YYEEEE. This CDR3 is 18 amino acids long. The CDR3 region has the DNA TGTGCCAGCAGCTTTGGGCAGGGGGGGAGCTCCTATAATTCACCCCTCCACTTT. Protein product: CASSFGQGGSSYNSPLHF.

This chain connects TRBV20-1 to TRBJ2-2; 8 bases map to TRBD1. V lost 6 bases and J lost 7; bases outside the gene matches: 10. Germline loops: CDR1 DFQATT, CDR2 SNEGSKA (reference sequence). The CDR3 totals 14 residues. CDR3 in DNA: TGCAGTGCCTCCAGGACAGGGCGGTACGGGGAGCTGTTTTTT. Amino acid sequence: CSASRTGRYGELFF.

A few counts support this clonotype. J is TRBJ2-3 and V is TRBV6-5, with 8 bases fitting TRBD2. J lost 12 bases, V lost 4 bases, and 3 bases had no gene match. This CDR3 region has 11 residues. The germline V gene encodes CDR1 MNHEY and CDR2 SVGAGI. The CDR3 reads CASSSGTSQYF. The CDR3 nucleotides are TGTGCCAGCAGTTCCGGGACTAGTCAGTATTTT.

V gene TRBV5-4 combines with J gene TRBJ1-3; D might be TRBD1 (5 bases). Germline-derived CDR1 and CDR2 are SGHNT and YYREEE (reference sequence). CDR3 length: 16 residues. V lost 3 bases to trimming and J lost 5 bases, with 18 bases between them. The CDR3 DNA follows: TGTGCCAGCAGCTACCCCAACGGGGGTGCCCGAAACACCATATATTTT. It yields the protein CASSYPNGGARNTIYF. The variable domain in full, completed from reference TRBV5-4 and TRBJ1-3, reads ETGVTQSPTHLIKTRGQQVTLRCSSQSGHNTVSWYQQALGQGPQFIFQYYREEENGRGNFPPRFSGLQFPNYSSELNVNALELDDSALYLCASSYPNGGARNTIYFGEGSWLTVV.

This sequence joins TRBV27 and TRBJ2-5; TRBD1 is a possible D gene (7 bases). V lost 5 bases and J 7 bases, leaving 17 bases between the germline ends. Germline CDR1 reads MNHEY; CDR2 reads SMNVEV (reference sequence). The CDR3 is 14 residues long. In DNA form, the CDR3 reads TGTGCCAGCAGTCCCGGACAGGTCGGGGGGACCCAGTACTTC. This translates into CASSPGQVGGTQYF.

The sample holds a few counts of this clonotype. The chain joins TRBV12-3 or TRBV12-4 to TRBJ1-2, with D hard to call. V was pared by 0 bases and J by 0 bases, with 5 bases between. This CDR3 is built from 14 residues. DNA for the CDR3: TGTGCCAGCAGTTTAGCGTACGCTAACTATGGCTACACCTTC. Translated: CASSLAYANYGYTF.

Only a few counts were recorded for this clonotype. The CDR3 spells CASSPRGRGADTQYF. The CDR3 nucleotides are TGCGCCAGCAGCCCGAGGGGGCGAGGAGCAGATACGCAGTATTTT. V gene TRBV5-1 combines with J gene TRBJ2-3, with 7 nucleotides matching TRBD1. CDR1 SGHRS and CDR2 YFSETQ come from the germline V gene. The trim removed 4 bases at V and 4 bases at J, leaving 9 bases unmatched. This CDR3 is built from 15 residues.

This clonotype was seen a few times. CDR3 sequence: CASSSTNLETQYF. The DNA for the CDR3 is TGTGCCAGCAGTTCGACTAACCTAGAGACCCAGTACTTC. The J gene is TRBJ2-5, the V gene TRBV6-5; a possible D gene is TRBD2 (5 bases). CDR1 and CDR2 (germline): MNHEY, SVGAGI. The CDR3 covers 13 residues. Trimming removed 4 bases from V and 4 bases from J, with 10 bases in between.

This clonotype was counted many times. The chain links TRBV7-8 to TRBJ2-1, with 7 nucleotides matching TRBD2. Trimming took 5 bases from V and 6 from J; bases not matched to a gene: 13. CDR3 length: 16 residues. From germline, CDR1 is SGHVS and CDR2 FQNEAQ. The CDR3 coding sequence is TGTGCCAGCAGCCCGAGGGAGCGGGGAGTGTTCAATGAGCAGTTCTTC. Its translation: CASSPRERGVFNEQFF.

This sequence joins TRBV4-1 and TRBJ2-1; TRBD1 matches at 7 bases. The trim removed 0 bases at V and 0 bases at J, leaving 5 bases unmatched. This CDR3 comprises 17 residues. Germline loops: CDR1 MGHRA, CDR2 YSYEKL. CDR3 DNA: TGCGCCAGCAGCCAAGATATGACAGGGAGCTCCTACAATGAGCAGTTCTTC. Translating it yields CASSQDMTGSSYNEQFF.

The chain uses TRBV5-6 and TRBJ2-3; possibly TRBD2 for D (5 bases). There are 16 residues in the CDR3. The V end was cut by 2 bases, the J end by 5 bases, with 18 bases between. Germline V lookup: CDR1 SGHDT, CDR2 YYEEEE. The CDR3 DNA follows: TGTGCCAGCAGCTTTCGCCCTGGGCTGGCGGGAGATACGCAGTATTTT. This translates into CASSFRPGLAGDTQYF.

The V call is TRBV5-1, the J call TRBJ1-5; 8 bases map to TRBD1. The CDR3 is 14 residues long. Germline V lookup: CDR1 SGHRS, CDR2 YFSETQ. V lost 0 bases and J lost 6; bases outside the gene matches: 2. For the CDR3, the DNA is TGCGCCAGCAGCTTGGAACAGGGGGGTCAGCCCCAGCATTTT. Translating it yields CASSLEQGGQPQHF.

The chain links TRBV15 to TRBJ2-1; D possibly corresponds to TRBD1 (6 bases). Germline CDR1 reads LNHNV; CDR2 reads YYDKDF (reference sequence). This CDR3 has 13 residues. With 3 bases removed from V and 10 bases from J, the gap between germline ends came to 13 bases. The CDR3 bases are TGTGCCACCAGCAGTGAGCCGGGACAAGAGCAGTTCTTC. Amino acids: CATSSEPGQEQFF.

This clonotype has more than one count but fewer than ten. The chain couples TRBV7-2 to TRBJ2-3; possible D gene TRBD2, 5 bases. This CDR3 contains 15 residues. The V end lost 5 bases, the J end lost 4 bases, and 16 bases lay between the germline ends. Germline V gene sequence: CDR1 SGHTA, CDR2 FQGNSA. The CDR3 sequence is CASSQTSSDSDTQYF. The CDR3 coding sequence is TGTGCCAGCAGCCAAACCTCCTCGGACTCAGATACGCAGTATTTT.

This clonotype occurred a few times. J is TRBJ2-7 and V is TRBV2, with no clear D. The CDR3 is 11 residues long. Per germline, CDR1 SNHLY and CDR2 FYNNEI. The V end lost 6 bases, the J end lost 2 bases, and 5 bases lay between the germline ends. As DNA, the CDR3 is TGTGCCAGCAGGTCAACCTACGAGCAGTACGTC. Its protein product is CASRSTYEQYV.

This clonotype was seen a handful of times. The chain combines TRBV19 with TRBJ2-3; no reliable D call. The CDR3 contains 15 residues. Germline V CDR1 and CDR2: LNHDA, SQIVND (reference sequence). Deletions cut 5 bases from V and 5 bases from J, with 17 bases between. Here the CDR3 reads CASSGQASRGDTQYF. The CDR3 DNA sequence: TGTGCCAGTAGTGGGCAGGCCTCTCGAGGAGATACGCAGTATTTT.